Listed here are 9 T cell receptor beta chains from one sample, sequenced in a study of siplizumab effects on memory and regulatory T cells. The data were produced by immunoSEQ multiplex PCR, yet TCRdb's version contains in-frame clones alone and is incomplete. The sample holds approximately 90,000 clones, approximately 95% seen once. Sequencing used non-Treg CD4+ T cells sorted from blood. These receptors were taken from a human donor in good health.

This chain joins TRBV7-9 and TRBJ2-3; the match to TRBD1 covers 8 bases. The V and J ends lost 5 bases and 3 bases, in that order; junction bases with no gene match: 7. Germline CDR1 SEHNR, CDR2 FQNEAQ (reference sequence). This CDR3 spans 15 amino acids. For the CDR3, the DNA is TGTGCCAGCAGCGGTCAGGGGGCGTCAACAGATACGCAGTATTTT. Translating gives CASSGQGASTDTQYF.

This clone was seen a single time. The CDR3 loop is CASSEYGGNTEAFF. The CDR3 DNA sequence: TGTGCCAGCAGTGAATATGGGGGGAACACTGAAGCTTTCTTT. The chain joins TRBV6-1 to TRBJ1-1; TRBD1 is a possible D gene (5 bases). Germline CDR1 and CDR2: MNHNS and SASEGT. The germline V and J ends were trimmed by 2 bases and 1 base, with 8 bases remaining between them. The CDR3 spans 14 residues.

The CDR3 DNA is TGTGCCAGTAGTATTGGACGGAGAGGGGGCAATCAGCCCCAGCATTTT. It is translated as CASSIGRRGGNQPQHF. The chain recombines TRBV19 with TRBJ1-5, with D perhaps TRBD1 (5 bases). Germline values: CDR1 LNHDA, CDR2 SQIVND (reference sequence). This CDR3 region has 16 residues. The V gene lost 3 bases and the J gene lost 2 bases, with 14 bases spanning the gap.

This clone was recorded only once. The J gene is TRBJ1-5, the V gene TRBV19, with 8 bases identical to TRBD1. The CDR3 is made up of 15 amino acids. Germline-derived CDR1 and CDR2 are LNHDA and SQIVND (reference sequence). The ends lost 6 bases at V and 3 bases at J; junction bases unmatched: 7. For the CDR3, the DNA is TGTGCCAGTAGGAGTTTGGACAGGGACAATCAGCCCCAGCATTTT. Translated, it gives CASRSLDRDNQPQHF.

CDR3 DNA sequence: TGTGCCAGCAGACCGGGGGGCGGCGGGAACCTTAACTATGGCTACACCTTC. Translating it yields CASRPGGGGNLNYGYTF. The rearrangement links TRBV5-4 to TRBJ1-2, with D maybe TRBD1 (6 bases). Looked up from germline, CDR1 is SGHNT and CDR2 is YYREEE (reference sequence). V lost 5 bases and J 1 base, leaving 21 bases between the germline ends. The CDR3 contains 17 residues.

This clone was recorded once. The rearrangement joins TRBV7-9 to TRBJ2-5; no clear D gene. The ends were cut back, 7 bases at V and 1 base at J, with 7 bases in the middle. From germline, CDR1 is SEHNR and CDR2 FQNEAQ (reference sequence). The CDR3 is 12 residues long. The CDR3 loop reads CASTRSQETQYF. DNA of the CDR3: TGTGCCAGCACCCGAAGCCAAGAGACCCAGTACTTC.

The chain employs TRBV4-2 and TRBJ2-5, with D possibly matching TRBD2 (5 bases). Germline values: CDR1 LGHNA, CDR2 YNFKEQ. The CDR3 consists of 16 residues. The ends were cut back, 2 bases at V and 2 bases at J, with 15 bases in the middle. For the CDR3, the DNA is TGTGCCAGCAGCCAAAGCGGAACGACCGAACAAGAGACCCAGTACTTC. Residues: CASSQSGTTEQETQYF.

The rearrangement links TRBV4-2 to TRBJ2-7; D unresolved. Germline V gene sequence: CDR1 LGHNA, CDR2 YNFKEQ. The CDR3 sequence is 16 residues long. V was trimmed by 0 bases and J by 3 bases, leaving 15 bases between them. The CDR3 region is CASSQDRSPLIYEQYF. CDR3 nucleotides: TGTGCCAGCAGCCAAGATCGGTCTCCCCTTATCTACGAGCAGTACTTC.

This chain links TRBV4-2 with TRBJ2-5, with TRBD1 matching over 7 bases. V shed 3 bases, J shed 2 bases, and the junction held 3 bases outside the gene matches. Per germline, CDR1 LGHNA and CDR2 YNFKEQ. The CDR3 is 14 residues long. In DNA, the CDR3 is TGTGCCAGCAGCCACAGGGACAGACAAGAGACCCAGTACTTC. Translation gives CASSHRDRQETQYF.